This is a list of T cell receptor beta chains from one sample in a study of T cells in narcolepsy. Measured with immunoSEQ multiplex PCR; TCRdb has only the in-frame clones, and not every one. Of 30,000 to 45,000 clones listed, 75% to 90% are singletons. Sequencing was done on a sample of CD45RA- memory CD4+ T cells from PBMCs. The receptors come from a human donor with narcolepsy. Each CDR3 is given with its conserved first and last residue. The D gene is left open where the match is weak. The size entry is marked missing in some rows and otherwise reads once, few, many or a size class.

CASTGTASYEQYF	TGTGCCAGCACCGGGACAGCATCCTACGAGCAGTACTTC	once	TRBD1	TRBV18	13	TRBJ2-7
CASSSGQHSNQPQHF	TGTGCCAGCAGCTCGGGACAACATAGCAATCAGCCCCAGCATTTT	.	.	TRBV7-8	15	TRBJ1-5
CATGLRGIGNTEAFF	TGTGCCACGGGCCTCAGAGGTATAGGGAACACTGAAGCTTTCTTT	.	.	TRBV28	15	TRBJ1-1
CASKQGVTSYEQYF	TGTGCCAGTAAACAGGGGGTCACTTCCTACGAGCAGTACTTC	.	TRBD1	TRBV19	14	TRBJ2-7
CSVAVSNYGYTF	TGCAGCGTTGCCGTCTCTAACTATGGCTACACCTTC	.	.	TRBV29-1	12	TRBJ1-2
CASSASQGNSPLHF	TGTGCCAGCAGCGCCTCTCAGGGGAATTCACCCCTCCACTTT	.	.	TRBV9	14	TRBJ1-6
CASSSGTGGISDTQYF	TGTGCCAGCAGCTCTGGGACAGGGGGCATATCAGATACGCAGTATTTT	.	TRBD1	TRBV7-2	16	TRBJ2-3
CASSVGVFDSYEQYF	TGTGCCAGCAGCGTAGGGGTTTTTGACTCCTACGAGCAGTACTTC	.	.	TRBV9	15	TRBJ2-7
CASSLTGGLGNDGELFF	TGTGCCAGCAGCCTTACTGGGGGACTAGGCAATGACGGGGAGCTGTTTTTT	.	TRBD2	TRBV7-6	17	TRBJ2-2
CASRFWPAGGLSNQPQHF	TGTGCAAGTCGCTTCTGGCCCGCAGGGGGTTTAAGCAATCAGCCCCAGCATTTT	.	.	TRBV12-2	18	TRBJ1-5
CASSLDGRSQETQYF	TGTGCCAGCAGCCTTGACGGACGGTCCCAAGAGACCCAGTACTTC	.	.	TRBV7-2	15	TRBJ2-5
CASSLSGYAQEKLFF	TGTGCCAGCAGTCTTTCAGGGTATGCTCAAGAAAAACTGTTTTTT	.	.	TRBV6-6	15	TRBJ1-4
CASSQKGGGAYEQFF	TGCGCCAGCAGCCAAAAAGGTGGGGGGGCGTATGAGCAGTTCTTC	.	.	TRBV4-3	15	TRBJ2-1
CASLTSKRSGNTIYF	TGTGCCAGCCTCACCTCCAAAAGATCTGGAAACACCATATATTTT	.	.	TRBV28	15	TRBJ1-3
CASSITHTDTQYF	TGTGCCAGTAGTATAACCCACACAGATACGCAGTATTTT	.	.	TRBV19	13	TRBJ2-3
CASSRGLAGVEQYF	TGTGCCAGCAGCCGAGGACTAGCGGGAGTCGAGCAGTACTTC	.	TRBD2	TRBV9	14	TRBJ2-7
CASSFILGELFF	TGTGCCAGCAGTTTTATTCTCGGGGAGCTGTTTTTT	.	.	TRBV28	12	TRBJ2-2
CSLGLGETQYF	TGCAGCCTAGGGCTTGGGGAGACCCAGTACTTC	.	.	TRBV29-1	11	TRBJ2-5
CASSININEQFF	TGTGCCAGTAGTATTAACATAAATGAGCAGTTCTTC	.	.	TRBV19	12	TRBJ2-1
CASSLSGRTDEQFF	TGCGCCAGCAGCTTGAGCGGGAGGACCGATGAGCAGTTCTTC	.	TRBD2	TRBV5-1	14	TRBJ2-1
CASSLFPAGGEQFF	TGTGCCAGCAGCTTATTTCCGGCGGGGGGCGAGCAGTTCTTC	.	TRBD2	TRBV11-3	14	TRBJ2-1
CASSLSQGYYGYTF	TGTGCCAGCAGCTTATCCCAGGGCTACTATGGCTACACCTTC	.	.	TRBV7-2	14	TRBJ1-2
CASSPRGSTSGTDTQYF	TGTGCCAGCTCACCACGAGGTTCGACTAGCGGGACAGATACGCAGTATTTT	.	TRBD2	TRBV18	17	TRBJ2-3
CASSLRTGGSGNTIYF	TGTGCCAGCAGCTTACGTACGGGGGGCTCTGGAAACACCATATATTTT	.	.	TRBV7-2	16	TRBJ1-3
CASSQGLWSADTQYF	TGTGCCAGCTCCCAGGGGTTATGGAGCGCAGATACGCAGTATTTT	.	.	TRBV2	15	TRBJ2-3
CASSLAGDPQETQYF	TGTGCCAGCAGCTTAGCGGGGGATCCACAAGAGACCCAGTACTTC	.	TRBD2	TRBV7-3	15	TRBJ2-5
CASSLAVTGPYDTQYF	TGCGCCAGCAGCTTGGCCGTGACAGGTCCTTACGATACGCAGTATTTT	.	.	TRBV5-1	16	TRBJ2-3
CASSQTGGQGATNEKLFF	TGCGCCAGCAGTCAAACGGGGGGACAGGGAGCAACTAATGAAAAACTGTTTTTT	.	TRBD1	TRBV23-1	18	TRBJ1-4
CASSLGGVGSSPHEQYF	TGTGCCAGCAGTTTAGGGGGCGTTGGCTCCTCCCCCCACGAGCAGTACTTC	.	.	TRBV28	17	TRBJ2-7
CASSPRDRGVVEQYF	TGTGCCAGCAGTCCCCGGGACAGGGGCGTGGTAGAGCAGTACTTC	.	TRBD1	TRBV27	15	TRBJ2-7
CATELAGFGEQFF	TGTGCCACCGAATTAGCGGGATTCGGGGAGCAGTTCTTC	.	TRBD2	TRBV15	13	TRBJ2-1
CAWRFGGARETQYF	TGTGCCTGGAGGTTCGGGGGGGCCCGAGAGACCCAGTACTTC	.	TRBD2	TRBV30	14	TRBJ2-5
CASSGQASSYEQYF	TGCGCCAGCAGCGGACAGGCTAGCTCCTACGAGCAGTACTTC	.	TRBD1	TRBV7-2	14	TRBJ2-7
CASSWGPGPGNTIYF	TGTGCCAGCAGCTGGGGGCCAGGCCCTGGAAACACCATATATTTT	.	.	TRBV5-4	15	TRBJ1-3
CASTLAGRVGNEQFF	TGTGCCAGCACCCTAGCGGGGAGGGTTGGGAATGAGCAGTTCTTC	.	TRBD2	TRBV5-6	15	TRBJ2-1
CASSPQGWGTGELFF	TGTGCCAGCAGCCCCCAGGGTTGGGGAACCGGGGAGCTGTTTTTT	.	.	TRBV11-3	15	TRBJ2-2
CASSARGEGTQYF	TGTGCCAGCAGCGCGAGGGGGGAGGGTACGCAGTATTTT	.	.	TRBV7-2	13	TRBJ2-3
CASSAQITSGVEQFF	TGTGCCAGCAGCGCACAAATCACTAGCGGGGTCGAGCAGTTCTTC	.	TRBD2	TRBV6-1	15	TRBJ2-1
CASSLGERATYEQYF	TGCGCCAGCAGCTTGGGGGAGCGGGCAACCTACGAGCAGTACTTC	.	.	TRBV5-1	15	TRBJ2-7
CASSMPRGTGNNEQFF	TGTGCCAGTAGTATGCCAAGGGGGACAGGGAACAATGAGCAGTTCTTC	.	TRBD1	TRBV19	16	TRBJ2-1
CASDRLMNTEAFF	TGTGCCAGTGACAGGCTTATGAACACTGAAGCTTTCTTT	.	.	TRBV6-1	13	TRBJ1-1
CSVEDELGGRVPDTQYF	TGCAGCGTTGAAGACGAGCTGGGCGGGAGGGTCCCAGATACGCAGTATTTT	.	TRBD2	TRBV29-1	17	TRBJ2-3
CASSQTGGQETQYF	TGTGCCAGCAGCCAGACAGGGGGCCAAGAGACCCAGTACTTC	.	TRBD1	TRBV5-4	14	TRBJ2-5